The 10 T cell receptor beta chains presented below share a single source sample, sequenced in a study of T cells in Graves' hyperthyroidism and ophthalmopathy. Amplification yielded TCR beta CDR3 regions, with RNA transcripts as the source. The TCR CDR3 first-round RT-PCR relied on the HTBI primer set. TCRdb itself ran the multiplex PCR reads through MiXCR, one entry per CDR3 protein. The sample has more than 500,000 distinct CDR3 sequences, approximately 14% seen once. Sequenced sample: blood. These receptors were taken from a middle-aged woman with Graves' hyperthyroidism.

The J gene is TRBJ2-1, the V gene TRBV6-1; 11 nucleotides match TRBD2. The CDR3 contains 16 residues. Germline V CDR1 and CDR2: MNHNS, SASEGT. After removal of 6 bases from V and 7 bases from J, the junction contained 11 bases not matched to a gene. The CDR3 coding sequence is TGTGCCAGCAGGCAGACTAGCGGGATAGTCAGAAATGAGCAGTTCTTC. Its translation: CASRQTSGIVRNEQFF.

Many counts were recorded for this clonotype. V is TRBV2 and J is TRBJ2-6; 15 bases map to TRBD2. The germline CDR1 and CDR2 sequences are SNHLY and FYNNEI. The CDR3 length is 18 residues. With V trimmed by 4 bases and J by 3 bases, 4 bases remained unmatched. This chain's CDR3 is CASSGPGLAGGGANVLTF. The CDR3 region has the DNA TGTGCCAGCAGTGGGCCGGGACTAGCGGGAGGTGGGGCCAACGTCCTGACTTTC.

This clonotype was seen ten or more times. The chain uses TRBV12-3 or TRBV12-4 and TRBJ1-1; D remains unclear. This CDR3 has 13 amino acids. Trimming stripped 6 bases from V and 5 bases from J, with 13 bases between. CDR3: CASSPAGGTEAFF. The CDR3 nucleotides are TGTGCCAGCAGCCCCGCGGGAGGGACTGAAGCTTTCTTT.

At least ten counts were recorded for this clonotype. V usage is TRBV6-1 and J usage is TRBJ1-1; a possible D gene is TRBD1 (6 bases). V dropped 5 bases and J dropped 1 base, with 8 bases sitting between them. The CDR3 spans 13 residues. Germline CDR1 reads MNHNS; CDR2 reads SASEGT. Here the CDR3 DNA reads TGTGCCAGCAGTTCAGGGGAGAACACTGAAGCTTTCTTT. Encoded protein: CASSSGENTEAFF.

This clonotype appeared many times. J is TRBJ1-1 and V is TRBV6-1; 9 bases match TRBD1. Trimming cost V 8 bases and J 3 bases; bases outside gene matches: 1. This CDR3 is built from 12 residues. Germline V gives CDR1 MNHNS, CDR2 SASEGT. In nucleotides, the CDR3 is TGTGCCAGCGGACAGGGGTACACTGAAGCTTTCTTT. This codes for CASGQGYTEAFF.

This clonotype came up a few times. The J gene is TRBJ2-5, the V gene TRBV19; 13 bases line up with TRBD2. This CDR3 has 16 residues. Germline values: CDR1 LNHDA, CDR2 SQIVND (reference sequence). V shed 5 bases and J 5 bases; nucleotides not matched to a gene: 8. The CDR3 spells CASSGGLAGAVETQYF. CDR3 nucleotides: TGTGCCAGTAGTGGCGGACTAGCGGGAGCTGTGGAGACCCAGTACTTC.

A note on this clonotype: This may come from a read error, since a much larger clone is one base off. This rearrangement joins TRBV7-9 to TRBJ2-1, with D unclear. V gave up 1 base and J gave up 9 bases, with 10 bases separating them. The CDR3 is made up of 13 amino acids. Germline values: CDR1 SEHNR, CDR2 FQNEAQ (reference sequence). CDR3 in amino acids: CASSLDGPSEQFF. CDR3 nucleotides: TGTGCCAGCAGCTTAGACGGCCCCAGTGAGCAGTTCTTC. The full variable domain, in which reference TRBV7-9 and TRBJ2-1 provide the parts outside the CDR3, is DTGVSQNPRHKITKRGQNVTFRCDPISEHNRLYWYRQTLGQGPEFLTYFQNEAQLEKSRLLSDRFSAERPKGSFSTLEIQRTEQGDSAMYLCASSLDGPSEQFFGPGTRLTVL.

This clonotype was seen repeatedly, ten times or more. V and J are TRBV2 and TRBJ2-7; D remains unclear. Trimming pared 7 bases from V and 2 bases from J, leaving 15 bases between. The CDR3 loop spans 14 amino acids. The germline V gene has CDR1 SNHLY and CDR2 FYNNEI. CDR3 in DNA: TGTGCCAGCAAGGCCCCCGACGCCACCTACGAGCAGTACTTC. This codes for CASKAPDATYEQYF. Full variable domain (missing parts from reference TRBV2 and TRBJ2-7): EPEVTQTPSHQVTQMGQEVILRCVPISNHLYFYWYRQILGQKVEFLVSFYNNEISEKSEIFDDQFSVERPDGSNFTLKIRSTKLEDSAMYFCASKAPDATYEQYFGPGTRLTVT.

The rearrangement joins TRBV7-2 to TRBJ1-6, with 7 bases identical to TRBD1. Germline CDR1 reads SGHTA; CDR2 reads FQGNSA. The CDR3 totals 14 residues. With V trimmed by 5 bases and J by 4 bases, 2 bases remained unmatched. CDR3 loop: CASSPGQYNSPLHF. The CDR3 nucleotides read TGTGCCAGCAGCCCGGGACAGTATAATTCACCCCTCCACTTT.

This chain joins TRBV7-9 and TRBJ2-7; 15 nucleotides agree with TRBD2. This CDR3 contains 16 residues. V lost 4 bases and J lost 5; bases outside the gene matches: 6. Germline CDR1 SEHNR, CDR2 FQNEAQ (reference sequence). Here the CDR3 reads CASSSGLAGGPNEQYF. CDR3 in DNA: TGTGCCAGCAGCTCTGGACTAGCGGGAGGGCCGAACGAGCAGTACTTC. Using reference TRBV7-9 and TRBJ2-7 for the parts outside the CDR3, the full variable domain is DTGVSQNPRHKITKRGQNVTFRCDPISEHNRLYWYRQTLGQGPEFLTYFQNEAQLEKSRLLSDRFSAERPKGSFSTLEIQRTEQGDSAMYLCASSSGLAGGPNEQYFGPGTRLTVT.